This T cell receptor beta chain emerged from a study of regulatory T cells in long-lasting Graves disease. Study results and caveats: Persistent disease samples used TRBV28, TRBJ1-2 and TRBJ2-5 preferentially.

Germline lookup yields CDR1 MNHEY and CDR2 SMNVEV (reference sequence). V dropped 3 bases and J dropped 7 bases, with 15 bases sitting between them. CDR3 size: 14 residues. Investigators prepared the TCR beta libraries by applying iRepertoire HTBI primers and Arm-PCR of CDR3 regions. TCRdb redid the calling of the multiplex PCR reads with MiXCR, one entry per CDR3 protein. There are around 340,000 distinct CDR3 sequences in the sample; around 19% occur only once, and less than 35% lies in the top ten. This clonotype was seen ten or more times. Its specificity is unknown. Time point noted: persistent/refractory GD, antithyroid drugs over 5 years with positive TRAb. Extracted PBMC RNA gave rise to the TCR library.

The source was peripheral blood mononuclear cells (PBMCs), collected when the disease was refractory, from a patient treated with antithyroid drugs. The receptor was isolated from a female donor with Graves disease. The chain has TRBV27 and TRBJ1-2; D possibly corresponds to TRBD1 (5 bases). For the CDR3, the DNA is TGTGCCAGCAGTTTCCGGGGCCGCATTACTGGCTACACCTTC. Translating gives CASSFRGRITGYTF.